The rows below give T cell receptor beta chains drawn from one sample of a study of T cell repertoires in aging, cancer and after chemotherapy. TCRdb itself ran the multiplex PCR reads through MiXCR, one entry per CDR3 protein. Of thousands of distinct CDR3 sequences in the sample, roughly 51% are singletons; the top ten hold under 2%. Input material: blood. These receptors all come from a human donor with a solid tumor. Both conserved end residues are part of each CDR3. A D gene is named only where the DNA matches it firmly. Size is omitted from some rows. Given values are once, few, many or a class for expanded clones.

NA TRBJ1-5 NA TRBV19 TGTGCCAGTAGGTGGGGACTGAATAGCAATCAGCCCCAGCATTTT CASRWGLNSNQPQHF
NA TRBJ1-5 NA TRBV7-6 TGTGCCAGCAGCGGGCTCAGGTCCGATCAGCCCCAGCATTTT CASSGLRSDQPQHF
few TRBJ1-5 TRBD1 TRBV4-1 TGCGCCAGCAGCCTGGGACAGGGGGACGCACCCCAGCATTTT CASSLGQGDAPQHF
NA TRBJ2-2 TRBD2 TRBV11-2 TGTGCCAGCAGCTCCCCGGGAGGGATCCTCGGCGGGGAGCTGTTTTTT CASSSPGGILGGELFF
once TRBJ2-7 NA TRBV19 TGTGCCAGTAGTATATCCGGGAACGAGCAGTACTTC CASSISGNEQYF
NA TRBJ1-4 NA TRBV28 TGTGCCAGCAGTTTAGAACCAGGGGCGCGGAAACTGTTTTTT CASSLEPGARKLFF
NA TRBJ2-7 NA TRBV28 TGTGCCAGCAGTAGGGACAGGGTCCTAGCGGGATCCTACGAGCAGTACTTC CASSRDRVLAGSYEQYF
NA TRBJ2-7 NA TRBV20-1 TGCAGTGCTACCGACAGGAGCTACGAGCAGTACTTC CSATDRSYEQYF
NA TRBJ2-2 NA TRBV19 TGTGCCAGTAGTCTGCCTAGCGCGAACACCGGGGAGCTGTTTTTT CASSLPSANTGELFF
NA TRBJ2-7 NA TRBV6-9 TGTGCCAGCAGTGAAGCGAGGGACATACTCTACGAGCAGTACTTC CASSEARDILYEQYF
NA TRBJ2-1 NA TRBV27 TGTGCCAGCAGTTTATCGATGGGGGGGGGCGAAGAGCAGTTCTTC CASSLSMGGGEEQFF
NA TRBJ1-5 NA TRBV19 TGTGCCAGTAGTAACCCACAGGGACGAGGGAATCAGCCCCAGCATTTT CASSNPQGRGNQPQHF
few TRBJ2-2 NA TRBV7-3 TGTGCCAGCCGCGGCGACACCGGGGAGCTGTTTTTT CASRGDTGELFF
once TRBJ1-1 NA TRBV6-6 TGTGCCAGCAGTTACCCTAGACCCGGTGGGACTGAAGCTTTCTTT CASSYPRPGGTEAFF
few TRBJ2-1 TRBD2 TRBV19 TGTGCCAGTAGCCTCACCGGACTAGCGGGGGTCTACAATGAGCAGTTCTTC CASSLTGLAGVYNEQFF
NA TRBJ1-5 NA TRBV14 TGTGCCAGCAGCCCCCGTCCGTTAGGACAGCAAACGAGCAATCAGCCCCAGCATTTT CASSPRPLGQQTSNQPQHF
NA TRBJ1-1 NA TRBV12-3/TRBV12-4 TGTGCCAGCAGTTCAGGGCCGAACACTGAAGCTTTCTTT CASSSGPNTEAFF
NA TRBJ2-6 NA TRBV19 TGTGCCAGTAAAAGTGTAGCCAACGTCCTGACTTTC CASKSVANVLTF
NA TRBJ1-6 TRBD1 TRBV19 TGTGCCAGTAGTGTGACAGGGAAGCATCGGTCACCCCTCCACTTT CASSVTGKHRSPLHF
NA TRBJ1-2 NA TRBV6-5 TGTGCCAGCAGTAACAGACAGGCGAGGTCTGGCTACACCTTC CASSNRQARSGYTF
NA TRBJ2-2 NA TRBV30 TGTGCCTGGAGCGGGGACTCTCTAACCGGGGAGCTGTTTTTT CAWSGDSLTGELFF
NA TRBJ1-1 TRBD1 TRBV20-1 TGCAGTGCTGTAAGACAGGGGGCAGGGACTGAAGCTTTCTTT CSAVRQGAGTEAFF